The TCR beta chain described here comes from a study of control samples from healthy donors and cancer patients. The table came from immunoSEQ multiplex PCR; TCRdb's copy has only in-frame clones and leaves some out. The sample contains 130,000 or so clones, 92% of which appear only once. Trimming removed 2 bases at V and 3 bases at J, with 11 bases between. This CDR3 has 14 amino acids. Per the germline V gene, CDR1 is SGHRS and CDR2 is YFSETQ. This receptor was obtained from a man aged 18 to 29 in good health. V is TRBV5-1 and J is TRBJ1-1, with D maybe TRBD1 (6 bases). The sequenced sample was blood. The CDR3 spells CASSFQSGDTEAFF. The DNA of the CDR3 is TGCGCCAGCAGCTTCCAATCAGGGGACACTGAAGCTTTCTTT.